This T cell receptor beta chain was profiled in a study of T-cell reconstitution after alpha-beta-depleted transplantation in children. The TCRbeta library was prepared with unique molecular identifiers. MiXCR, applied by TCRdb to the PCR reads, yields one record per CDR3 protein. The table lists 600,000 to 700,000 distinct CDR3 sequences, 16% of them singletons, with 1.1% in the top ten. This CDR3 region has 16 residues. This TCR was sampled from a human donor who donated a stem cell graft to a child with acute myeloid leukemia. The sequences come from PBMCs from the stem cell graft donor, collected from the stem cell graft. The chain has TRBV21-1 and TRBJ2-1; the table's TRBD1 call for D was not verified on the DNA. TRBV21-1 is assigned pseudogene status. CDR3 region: CASSLYREREDGEQFF. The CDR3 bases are TGTGCCAGCAGCCTCTACAGGGAAAGGGAGGATGGTGAGCAGTTCTTC.